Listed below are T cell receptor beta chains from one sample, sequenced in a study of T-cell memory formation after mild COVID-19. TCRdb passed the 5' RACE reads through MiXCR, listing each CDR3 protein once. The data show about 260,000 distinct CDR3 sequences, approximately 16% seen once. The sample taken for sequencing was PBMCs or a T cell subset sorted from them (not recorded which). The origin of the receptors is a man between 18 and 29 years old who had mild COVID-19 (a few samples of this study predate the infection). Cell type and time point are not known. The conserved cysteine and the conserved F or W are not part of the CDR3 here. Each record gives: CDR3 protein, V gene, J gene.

CDR3aa: ASSRLLPPGLAGADTQY
v_gene: TRBV4-1
j_gene: TRBJ2-3

CDR3aa: ASSPPGHLEQY
v_gene: TRBV18
j_gene: TRBJ2-7

CDR3aa: ASSQDETITYGYT
v_gene: TRBV4-3
j_gene: TRBJ1-2

CDR3aa: ASSLADSPLH
v_gene: TRBV28
j_gene: TRBJ1-6

CDR3aa: ASSLGQGVLTEAF
v_gene: TRBV7-9
j_gene: TRBJ1-1

CDR3aa: ASRGAETQY
v_gene: TRBV5-1
j_gene: TRBJ2-5

CDR3aa: ASSSWVETQY
v_gene: TRBV28
j_gene: TRBJ2-5

CDR3aa: ASSLVWLAGENEQF
v_gene: TRBV11-2
j_gene: TRBJ2-1

CDR3aa: ASSSGTGGPLQF
v_gene: TRBV5-1
j_gene: TRBJ2-1

CDR3aa: ASSFQRGVWETQY
v_gene: TRBV13
j_gene: TRBJ2-5

CDR3aa: ASSGTSGGYTGELF
v_gene: TRBV12-3/TRBV12-4
j_gene: TRBJ2-2

CDR3aa: ASSLYRETDTQY
v_gene: TRBV12-3/TRBV12-4
j_gene: TRBJ2-3

CDR3aa: ASSLRGGTGELF
v_gene: TRBV7-3
j_gene: TRBJ2-2

CDR3aa: ASRPGLGTQY
v_gene: TRBV10-2
j_gene: TRBJ2-3

CDR3aa: ASSQDGGFTGIRSTGYEQY
v_gene: TRBV4-3
j_gene: TRBJ2-7

CDR3aa: ASSVGGAGNQPQH
v_gene: TRBV9
j_gene: TRBJ1-5

CDR3aa: ASSLASGGPYEQY
v_gene: TRBV7-2
j_gene: TRBJ2-7

CDR3aa: ASSSTGGFWADTQY
v_gene: TRBV7-3
j_gene: TRBJ2-3

CDR3aa: ASSARESEQF
v_gene: TRBV5-4
j_gene: TRBJ2-1

CDR3aa: ASGGFFYGYT
v_gene: TRBV21-1
j_gene: TRBJ1-2

CDR3aa: ATSLAGGRSSTDTQY
v_gene: TRBV7-6
j_gene: TRBJ2-3

CDR3aa: ASSVRGKDSPLH
v_gene: TRBV6-6
j_gene: TRBJ1-6

CDR3aa: ASRRGTGANTGELF
v_gene: TRBV5-1
j_gene: TRBJ2-2

CDR3aa: ASSPTVGVTDTQY
v_gene: TRBV6-4
j_gene: TRBJ2-3

CDR3aa: ASSAAGFSSYNEQF
v_gene: TRBV5-6
j_gene: TRBJ2-1

CDR3aa: ASSPPGGNHEQF
v_gene: TRBV7-3
j_gene: TRBJ2-1

CDR3aa: ASSVGLGGGYTEAF
v_gene: TRBV9
j_gene: TRBJ1-1

CDR3aa: ASSPWGAGSPLH
v_gene: TRBV9
j_gene: TRBJ1-6

CDR3aa: ASSQGGSIYGYT
v_gene: TRBV14
j_gene: TRBJ1-2

CDR3aa: ASSYLATEQF
v_gene: TRBV7-2
j_gene: TRBJ2-1

CDR3aa: ASGGDRANQPQH
v_gene: TRBV6-2/TRBV6-3
j_gene: TRBJ1-5

CDR3aa: ASSAGTGAYNEQF
v_gene: TRBV11-2
j_gene: TRBJ2-1

CDR3aa: ASSYGRGERDEQY
v_gene: TRBV5-1
j_gene: TRBJ2-7

CDR3aa: ASSLGGLYTQY
v_gene: TRBV7-3
j_gene: TRBJ2-3

CDR3aa: ASSLGHKNTEAF
v_gene: TRBV5-6
j_gene: TRBJ1-1

CDR3aa: ASSHRDRGTGEAF
v_gene: TRBV5-1
j_gene: TRBJ1-1